Below are 5 T cell receptor beta chains sequenced from a single sample in a study of cytomegalovirus exposure and HLA in healthy donors. PCR primers comprised 60 Vbeta and 13 Jbeta primers. Assay: immunoSEQ multiplex PCR; the TCRdb copy retains only in-frame clones and omits some. In the table there are 80,000 to 95,000 clones, roughly 79% of which are singletons. The source material was PBMCs. The receptors come from a female donor in good health and CMV-seronegative.

The chain is built from TRBV28 and TRBJ2-7; the match to TRBD2 covers 7 bases. The V gene's germline CDR1 is MDHEN and CDR2 SYDVKM. V shed 7 bases, J shed 6 bases, and the junction held 12 bases outside the gene matches. The CDR3 is made up of 14 amino acids. For the CDR3, the DNA is TGTGCCAGCAACCCACTAGCGAACCAGGTCGAGCAGTACTTC. It codes for CASNPLANQVEQYF.

J is TRBJ1-2 and V is TRBV9; the match to TRBD1 covers 9 bases. J lost 8 bases, V lost 3 bases, and 11 bases had no gene match. The CDR3 has 15 amino acids. The germline gives CDR1 SGDLS, CDR2 YYNGEE. The CDR3 region has the DNA TGTGCCAGCAGCGCTGCCCGGGACAGGGTCCAGGGCTACACCTTC. Encoded protein: CASSAARDRVQGYTF. Complete variable domain (other parts from reference TRBV9 and TRBJ1-2): DSGVTQTPKHLITATGQRVTLRCSPRSGDLSVYWYQQSLDQGLQFLIQYYNGEERAKGNILERFSAQQFPDLHSELNLSSLELGDSALYFCASSAARDRVQGYTFGSGTRLTVV.

This chain links TRBV4-3 with TRBJ1-6; D is possibly TRBD1 (6 bases). V was trimmed by 3 bases and J by 0 bases, leaving 15 bases between them. CDR1 and CDR2 from the germline V gene are LGHNA and YSLEER. This CDR3 region has 18 residues. CDR3 in DNA: TGCGCCAGCAGCCAGGGCTACAGGGACGACTCCTATAATTCACCCCTCCACTTT. It codes for CASSQGYRDDSYNSPLHF.

The gene calls are TRBV7-2 and TRBJ1-1; D uncertain. Germline V gives CDR1 SGHTA, CDR2 FQGNSA. The CDR3 runs to 12 residues. Trimming shortened V by 2 bases and J by 3 bases, and 4 bases separated the two germline ends. CDR3 amino acids: CASSLQDTEAFF. DNA for the CDR3: TGTGCCAGCAGCTTACAGGACACTGAAGCTTTCTTT.

V is TRBV9 and J is TRBJ2-5; maybe TRBD1 (5 bases). The CDR3 is 15 residues long. Germline loops: CDR1 SGDLS, CDR2 YYNGEE. V lost 3 bases to trimming and J lost 9 bases, with 21 bases between them. The CDR3, as DNA: TGTGCCAGCAGCGCCCGATCAGGGCCTCAAGACCCCCAGTACTTC. Its translation is CASSARSGPQDPQYF.